This T cell receptor (beta chain) was obtained from a study of cytomegalovirus exposure and HLA in healthy donors. For this clone: Its specificity is not known.

Study observations and caveats: Rarity marked most TCR sequences, yet some public TCRs occurred in many donors.

The PCR contained 60 Vbeta and 13 Jbeta primers. TCRdb keeps only in-frame clones here, not all; method: immunoSEQ multiplex PCR. Seen here are around 130,000 clones, around 57% observed once, and the top ten hold about 1.8%. The sequenced sample consisted of PBMCs. This TCR was recovered from a male donor in good health and CMV-seronegative.

CDR3 in amino acids: CASRLTSGASSYNEQFF. Here the CDR3 DNA reads TGTGCCAGTCGTCTGACTAGCGGGGCTAGCTCCTACAATGAGCAGTTCTTC. The rearrangement uses TRBV19 and TRBJ2-1; 11 bases fit TRBD2. Germline CDR1 is LNHDA and CDR2 is SQIVND (reference sequence). This CDR3 comprises 17 residues. V lost 8 bases to trimming and J lost 0 bases; unmatched junction nucleotides: 9.